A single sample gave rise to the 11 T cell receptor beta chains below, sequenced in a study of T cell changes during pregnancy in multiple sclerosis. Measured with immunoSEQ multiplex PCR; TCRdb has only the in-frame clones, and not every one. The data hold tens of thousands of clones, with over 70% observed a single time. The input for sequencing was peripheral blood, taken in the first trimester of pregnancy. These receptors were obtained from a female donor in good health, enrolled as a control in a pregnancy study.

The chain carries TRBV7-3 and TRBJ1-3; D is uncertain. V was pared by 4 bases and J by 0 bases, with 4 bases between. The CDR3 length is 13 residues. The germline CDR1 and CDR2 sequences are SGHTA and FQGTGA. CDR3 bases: TGTGCCAGCAGCTCCTCCTCTGGAAACACCATATATTTT. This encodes CASSSSSGNTIYF.

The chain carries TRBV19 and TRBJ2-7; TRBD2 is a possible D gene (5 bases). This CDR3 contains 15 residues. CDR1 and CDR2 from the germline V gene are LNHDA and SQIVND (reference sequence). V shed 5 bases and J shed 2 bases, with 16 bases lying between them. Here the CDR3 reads CASSHPAVGTYEQYF. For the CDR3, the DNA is TGTGCCAGTAGTCATCCGGCGGTCGGGACCTACGAGCAGTACTTC.

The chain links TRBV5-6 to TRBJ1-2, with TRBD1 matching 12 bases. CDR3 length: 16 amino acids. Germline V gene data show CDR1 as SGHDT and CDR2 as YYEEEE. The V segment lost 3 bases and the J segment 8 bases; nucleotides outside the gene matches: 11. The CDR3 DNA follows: TGTGCCAGCAGCTCTTATCCGGGACAGGGGGCGCGGGGCTACACCTTC. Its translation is CASSSYPGQGARGYTF.

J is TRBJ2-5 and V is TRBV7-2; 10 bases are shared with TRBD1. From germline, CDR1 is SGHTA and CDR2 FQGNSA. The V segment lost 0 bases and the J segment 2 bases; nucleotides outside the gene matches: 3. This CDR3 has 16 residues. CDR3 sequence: CASSLAPGQGQETQYF. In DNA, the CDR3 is TGTGCCAGCAGCTTAGCCCCGGGACAGGGGCAAGAGACCCAGTACTTC.

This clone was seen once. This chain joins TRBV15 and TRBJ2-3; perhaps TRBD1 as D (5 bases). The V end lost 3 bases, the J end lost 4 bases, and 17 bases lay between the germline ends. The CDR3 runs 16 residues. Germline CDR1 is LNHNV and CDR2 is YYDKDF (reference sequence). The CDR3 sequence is CATSSEAGYQADTQYF. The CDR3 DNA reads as TGTGCCACCAGCAGCGAAGCAGGGTATCAAGCAGATACGCAGTATTTT.

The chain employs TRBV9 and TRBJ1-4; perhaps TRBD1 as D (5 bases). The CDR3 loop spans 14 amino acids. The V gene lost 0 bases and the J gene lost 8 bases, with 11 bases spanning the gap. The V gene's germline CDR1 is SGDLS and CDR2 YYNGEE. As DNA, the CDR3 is TGTGCCAGCAGCGTAGGGGGGGTCGGGGAAAAACTGTTTTTT. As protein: CASSVGGVGEKLFF. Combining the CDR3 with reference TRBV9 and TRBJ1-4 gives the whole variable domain DSGVTQTPKHLITATGQRVTLRCSPRSGDLSVYWYQQSLDQGLQFLIQYYNGEERAKGNILERFSAQQFPDLHSELNLSSLELGDSALYFCASSVGGVGEKLFFGSGTQLSVL.

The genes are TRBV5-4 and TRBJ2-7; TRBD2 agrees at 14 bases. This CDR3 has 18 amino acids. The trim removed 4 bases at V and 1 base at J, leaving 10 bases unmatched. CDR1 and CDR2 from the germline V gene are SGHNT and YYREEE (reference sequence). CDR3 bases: TGTGCCAGCAGCGACCGACTAGCGGGAGGGCCGGGATCCTACGAGCAGTACTTC. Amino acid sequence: CASSDRLAGGPGSYEQYF.

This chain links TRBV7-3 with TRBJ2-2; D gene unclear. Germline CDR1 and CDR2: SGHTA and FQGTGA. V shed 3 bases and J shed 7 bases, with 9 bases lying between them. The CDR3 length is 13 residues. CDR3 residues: CASSFGSGGELFF. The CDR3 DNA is TGTGCCAGCAGCTTCGGGTCGGGCGGGGAGCTGTTTTTT.

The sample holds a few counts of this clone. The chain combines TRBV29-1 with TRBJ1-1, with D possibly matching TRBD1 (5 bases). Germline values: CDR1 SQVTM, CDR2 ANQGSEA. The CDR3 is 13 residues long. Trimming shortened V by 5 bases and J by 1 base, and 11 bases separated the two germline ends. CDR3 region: CSVFVGGNTEAFF. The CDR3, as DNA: TGCAGCGTTTTCGTGGGGGGGAACACTGAAGCTTTCTTT.

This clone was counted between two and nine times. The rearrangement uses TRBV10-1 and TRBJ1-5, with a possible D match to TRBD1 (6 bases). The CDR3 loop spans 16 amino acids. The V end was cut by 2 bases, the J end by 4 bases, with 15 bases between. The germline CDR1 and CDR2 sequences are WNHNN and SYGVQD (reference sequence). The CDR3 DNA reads TGCGCCAGCAGTGAGAGGGGGGGGCTAGGGAATCAGCCCCAGCATTTT. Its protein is CASSERGGLGNQPQHF.

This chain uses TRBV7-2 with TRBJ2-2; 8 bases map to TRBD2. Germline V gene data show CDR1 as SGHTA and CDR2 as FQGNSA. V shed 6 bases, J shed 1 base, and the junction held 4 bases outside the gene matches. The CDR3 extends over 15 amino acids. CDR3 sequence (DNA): TGTGCCAGCAGTCGACTAGCGTTGAACACCGGGGAGCTGTTTTTT. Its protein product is CASSRLALNTGELFF.